A single sample is the source of the 5 T cell receptor beta chains below, sequenced in a study of OX40 agonist ivuxolimab in advanced cancers. Sequenced by immunoSEQ multiplex PCR; TCRdb stores in-frame clones only, minus some. The repertoire consists of 35,000 or so clones, with approximately 80% occurring once and the leading ten covering about a sixth. Material: CD4+ or CD8+ T cells sorted from blood, obtained in a trial of the OX40 agonist ivuxolimab. All receptors come from an adult with an advanced solid tumor such as melanoma, head and neck, liver or kidney cancer.

The chain uses TRBV19 and TRBJ2-2, with 9 bases fitting TRBD1. The germline gives CDR1 LNHDA, CDR2 SQIVND (reference sequence). This CDR3 spans 14 amino acids. The ends lost 6 bases at V and 4 bases at J; junction bases unmatched: 3. The CDR3 DNA sequence: TGTGCCAGTAGACAGGGGGCGACCACCGGGGAGCTGTTTTTT. It encodes CASRQGATTGELFF.

The V call is TRBV4-1, the J call TRBJ1-1; weak D call: TRBD1 (6 bases). Trimming took off 0 bases at V and 0 bases at J, with 11 bases between the two ends. From germline, CDR1 is MGHRA and CDR2 YSYEKL. The CDR3 has 16 amino acids. DNA for the CDR3: TGCGCCAGCAGCCAAGAGGGGACATACTTGAACACTGAAGCTTTCTTT. This codes for CASSQEGTYLNTEAFF.

V usage is TRBV4-3 and J usage is TRBJ2-1, with a weak D call TRBD2 (7 bases). Germline V gives CDR1 LGHNA, CDR2 YSLEER. This CDR3 has 14 residues. V was clipped by 1 base and J by 8 bases, with 12 bases between them. CDR3 sequence reads: CASSQAPGGHEQFF. The CDR3 DNA follows: TGCGCCAGCAGCCAAGCCCCGGGGGGCCATGAGCAGTTCTTC.

The rearrangement joins TRBV27 to TRBJ2-1, with 7 bases matching TRBD2. Per the germline V gene, CDR1 is MNHEY and CDR2 is SMNVEV (reference sequence). J lost 4 bases, V lost 0 bases, and 9 bases had no gene match. This CDR3 is built from 17 residues. DNA for the CDR3: TGTGCCAGCAGTTTATCGGGGAGCCGGGAGGTTTACAATGAGCAGTTCTTC. It specifies CASSLSGSREVYNEQFF.

The rearrangement joins TRBV9 to TRBJ2-5, with D hard to call. V was shortened by 3 bases and J by 1 base, with 10 bases between the two germline ends. Germline values: CDR1 SGDLS, CDR2 YYNGEE. This CDR3 is 14 amino acids long. CDR3 protein: CASSGQTSQETQYF. The CDR3, as DNA: TGTGCCAGCAGCGGTCAGACCAGCCAAGAGACCCAGTACTTC.